The rows below give T cell receptor beta chains drawn from one sample of a study of T cells after yellow fever vaccination. Using its own MiXCR run on the 5' RACE reads, TCRdb lists one record per CDR3 protein. Of approximately 150,000 distinct CDR3 sequences listed, roughly 6.4% were seen once; the top ten hold roughly 3%. Sample: CD4+ T cells sorted from PBMCs, taken on the day of the first yellow fever vaccination. All receptors come from a man in his late teens or twenties who received the YFV17D yellow fever vaccine. CDR3s include the opening cysteine and the closing phenylalanine or tryptophan. The D gene is left open where the match is weak. For some rows the clone size is stated as once, few or many, or as a class when expanded; others skip it.

many TRBD1 TRBJ2-1 TRBV18 TGTGCCAGCAGCCCGGGACAGGGCTCCTACAATGAGCAGTTCTTC CASSPGQGSYNEQFF
many - TRBJ1-6 TRBV6-6 TGTGCCAGCAGTAGGCAGGATTCACCCCTCCACTTT CASSRQDSPLHF
- - TRBJ2-1 TRBV29-1 TGCAGCGTTGATGGGGTTTTGAGCAATGAGCAGTTCTTC CSVDGVLSNEQFF
many - TRBJ1-5 TRBV20-1 TGCAGTGCTAGAGTGGGGGGGAATCAGCCCCAGCATTTT CSARVGGNQPQHF
few - TRBJ1-2 TRBV24-1 TGTGCCACCAGTGTTCTTGGGTACGGCTACACCTTC CATSVLGYGYTF
few TRBD1 TRBJ1-4 TRBV20-1 TGCAGTGCCATCGACAGGGCGGGGGAAAAACTGTTTTTT CSAIDRAGEKLFF
many TRBD2 TRBJ2-3 TRBV4-1 TGCGCCAGCAGCGAGGGACTAGCGGGGGGCACAGATACGCAGTATTTT CASSEGLAGGTDTQYF
many TRBD1 TRBJ2-3 TRBV12-5 TGTGCTAGTGCCCTCGGACAGGCCCGCGGTCAGTATTTT CASALGQARGQYF
few TRBD1 TRBJ2-7 TRBV19 TGTGCCAGTAGAACAGGGGCAAATTCCTACGAGCAGTACTTC CASRTGANSYEQYF
many TRBD1 TRBJ2-1 TRBV5-1 TGCGCCAGCAGGTCGGACAGGGGACACAATGAGCAGTTCTTC CASRSDRGHNEQFF
- - TRBJ2-3 TRBV6-1 TGTGCCAGCAGTGAAGAGGGAGGAATAGGAGATACGCAGTATTTT CASSEEGGIGDTQYF
many - TRBJ2-2 TRBV12-3/TRBV12-4 TGTGCCAGCAGTTCGGGGGCCGGGGAGCTGTTTTTT CASSSGAGELFF
- - TRBJ1-4 TRBV19 TGTGCCAGTACCGAGGGGGGAAGGAAACTGTTTTTT CASTEGGRKLFF
many - TRBJ2-3 TRBV14 TGTGCCAGCAGCCAGGAGTACACAGATACGCAGTATTTT CASSQEYTDTQYF
many - TRBJ2-7 TRBV2 TGTGCCAGCACTACCACAGGGTGGGAGCAGTACTTC CASTTTGWEQYF
few TRBD1 TRBJ1-1 TRBV11-2 TGTGCCAGCAGCTGGACAGGGAGGACTGAAGCTTTCTTT CASSWTGRTEAFF
- - TRBJ2-1 TRBV5-4 TGTGCCAGCAGCTTGGGGGGGACCCCCTTGAATGAGCAGTTCTTC CASSLGGTPLNEQFF
- TRBD2 TRBJ2-5 TRBV19 TGTGCCAGTAGACGATCTAGCGGGGGTGAGACCCAGTACTTC CASRRSSGGETQYF
many TRBD1 TRBJ2-4 TRBV19 TGTGCCACCGGTGAACAGGGGTCAAACATTCAGTACTTC CATGEQGSNIQYF
- - TRBJ2-3 TRBV7-9 TGTGCCAGCAGCTTCGGGGGGCCTAACACAGATACGCAGTATTTT CASSFGGPNTDTQYF
many - TRBJ1-2 TRBV29-1 TGCAGCGTTGGGCCTCGCCAGTCCTATGGCTACACCTTC CSVGPRQSYGYTF
many TRBD1 TRBJ2-5 TRBV5-1 TGCGCCAGCAGCGGACCGACAGGGGAAGAGACCCAGTACTTC CASSGPTGEETQYF
few - TRBJ1-2 TRBV29-1 TGCAGCGTTGAATATGGGCAGGGGATCGGCTACACCTTC CSVEYGQGIGYTF
many - TRBJ1-6 TRBV9 TGTGCCAGCAGCACTGTACCGGCTTGGGGGAACAATAATTCACCCCTCCACTTT CASSTVPAWGNNNSPLHF
many - TRBJ1-2 TRBV4-2 TGTGCCAGCAGCCAAGTCGCAGGGACGGGGAATGGCTACACCTTC CASSQVAGTGNGYTF
few - TRBJ1-6 TRBV5-1 TGCGCCAGCAGCAGAACCACTCCTAGCTCCTATAATTCACCCCTCCACTTT CASSRTTPSSYNSPLHF
many TRBD1 TRBJ1-4 TRBV2 TGTGCCAGCAGTAGTTGGACAGGGACCAATGAAAAACTGTTTTTT CASSSWTGTNEKLFF
many TRBD1 TRBJ1-2 TRBV7-8 TGTGCCAGCAGCTGGGGAGGGGGCGGCTACACCTTC CASSWGGGGYTF
few TRBD1 TRBJ1-5 TRBV4-1 TGCGCCAGCAGGTGGACAGGGGGAAGCAATCAGCCCCAGCATTTT CASRWTGGSNQPQHF
few TRBD2 TRBJ2-3 TRBV7-2 TGTGCCAGCAGCTTATTGGGCGGGGGGGTCACAGATACGCAGTATTTT CASSLLGGGVTDTQYF
many TRBD1 TRBJ2-2 TRBV7-3 TGTGCCAGCAGTCACCGACAGGGACCAGACACCGGGGAGCTGTTTTTT CASSHRQGPDTGELFF
many TRBD2 TRBJ2-1 TRBV4-3 TGCGCCAGCAGCCAAAGCCCGACTAGCGGGGGTACGAATGAGCAGTTCTTC CASSQSPTSGGTNEQFF
- TRBD2 TRBJ2-1 TRBV5-1 TGCGCCAGCAGCCTTCCGCGGGGGGCGGTTGAGGATGAGCAGTTCTTC CASSLPRGAVEDEQFF
- - TRBJ2-5 TRBV12-3/TRBV12-4 TGTGCCAGCAGAGGGAGAGAGAACCAGTACTTC CASRGRENQYF
many - TRBJ2-1 TRBV7-3 TGTGCCAGCAGCTTAACCCCGGATGAGCAGTTCTTC CASSLTPDEQFF
- - TRBJ1-1 TRBV11-2 TGTGCCAGCAGCCCTCAGGTCTACACTGAAGCTTTCTTT CASSPQVYTEAFF
- TRBD1 TRBJ2-3 TRBV7-9 TGTGCCAGCAGCTTATCGGGGACAGGGTTTGCAGATACGCAGTATTTT CASSLSGTGFADTQYF
few - TRBJ2-7 TRBV5-1 TGCGCCAGCACCCGAGAAACGGGGTACGAGCAGTACTTC CASTRETGYEQYF
few - TRBJ1-1 TRBV7-3 TGTGCCAGCAGCTTATCAGGGATCACTGAAGCTTTCTTT CASSLSGITEAFF
many - TRBJ2-2 TRBV11-3 TGTGCCAGCAGCTTGGGCCGGGTAGGGGAGCTGTTTTTT CASSLGRVGELFF
few - TRBJ2-5 TRBV7-2 TGTGCCAGCAGACTACACGGCGGACTTACTCAAGAGACCCAGTACTTC CASRLHGGLTQETQYF
- - TRBJ1-6 TRBV28 TGTGCCAGCAGTTTATTAGAGGGCTATAATTCACCCCTCCACTTT CASSLLEGYNSPLHF
few - TRBJ2-7 TRBV12-3/TRBV12-4 TGTGCCAGCAGTTTACGTGACGGGGCCTACGAGCAGTACTTC CASSLRDGAYEQYF
many - TRBJ2-7 TRBV28 TGTGCCAGCAGTTTGCCGTCGGGGGGCCTTAGATACGAGCAGTACTTC CASSLPSGGLRYEQYF